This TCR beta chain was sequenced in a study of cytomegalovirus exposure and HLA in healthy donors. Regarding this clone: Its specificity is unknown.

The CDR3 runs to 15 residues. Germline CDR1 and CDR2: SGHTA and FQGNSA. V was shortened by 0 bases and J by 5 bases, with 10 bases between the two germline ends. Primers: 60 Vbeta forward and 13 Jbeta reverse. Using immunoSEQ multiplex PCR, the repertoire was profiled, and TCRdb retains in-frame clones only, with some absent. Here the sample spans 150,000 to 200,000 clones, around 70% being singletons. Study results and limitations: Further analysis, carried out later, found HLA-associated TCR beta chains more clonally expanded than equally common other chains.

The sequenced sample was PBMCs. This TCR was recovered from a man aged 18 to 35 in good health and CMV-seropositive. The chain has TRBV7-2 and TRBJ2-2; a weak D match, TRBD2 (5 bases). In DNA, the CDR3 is TGTGCCAGCAGCTTAGCGGGAACGGGGACCGGGGAGCTGTTTTTT. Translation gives CASSLAGTGTGELFF.